This T cell receptor beta chain was recorded in a study of chemoradiotherapy in HPV16-positive cancers. Regarding the study as a whole: In HPV16-positive patients, HPV-responsive T-cell expansion tracked better recurrence-free survival. During treatment, candidate HPV-specific clones and E7-related motifs expanded in tumor. The functional HPV-specific definition rests on just a couple of HPV16-positive patients.

Using immunoSEQ multiplex PCR, the repertoire was profiled, and TCRdb retains in-frame clones only, with some absent. This table holds about 5,900 clones, roughly 76% found once. Comments on this clone: The target antigen is unknown.

Germline CDR1 reads SGDLS; CDR2 reads YYNGEE. The CDR3 spans 15 residues. V lost 0 bases and J 5 bases, leaving 14 bases between the germline ends. The chain recombines TRBV9 with TRBJ2-5, with D tentatively TRBD2 (6 bases). The sample here was taken from a patient who underwent chemoradiotherapy. The sequence derives from a human donor with HPV-associated anogenital cancer. CDR3 loop: CASSVDGRPRETQYF. CDR3 sequence (DNA): TGTGCCAGCAGCGTAGACGGGAGACCCAGGGAGACCCAGTACTTC.